This entry lists 32 T cell receptor beta chains sequenced from one sample in a study of cytomegalovirus exposure and HLA in healthy donors. PCR used 60 Vbeta primers and 13 Jbeta primers. The data were produced by immunoSEQ multiplex PCR, yet TCRdb's version contains in-frame clones alone and is incomplete. The sample holds around 130,000 clones; approximately 80% are singletons and the top ten take 1.5%. Source material: PBMCs. These receptors were taken from a woman between 18 and 30 years old in good health and CMV-seronegative.

V gene TRBV7-2 combines with J gene TRBJ1-2; 9 bases match TRBD1. V was clipped by 5 bases and J by 4 bases; unmatched bases: 5. Germline V gene data show CDR1 as SGHTA and CDR2 as FQGNSA. This CDR3 is 14 amino acids long. CDR3 in amino acids: CASSTGQGLYGYTF. The DNA of the CDR3 is TGTGCCAGCAGCACGGGACAGGGCCTCTATGGCTACACCTTC. The full variable domain, with the rest looked up from reference TRBV7-2 and TRBJ1-2, is GAGVSQSPSNKVTEKGKDVELRCDPISGHTALYWYRQSLGQGLEFLIYFQGNSAPDKSGLPSDRFSAERTGGSVSTLTIQRTQQEDSAVYLCASSTGQGLYGYTFGSGTRLTVV.

V gene TRBV4-1 combines with J gene TRBJ2-7; TRBD1 matches 10 bases. Germline CDR1 and CDR2: MGHRA and YSYEKL. J was trimmed by 3 bases and V by 6 bases; bases with no gene match: 23. The CDR3 sequence is 20 residues long. The CDR3 protein is CASRPHSDSWGTGVDYEQYF. CDR3 DNA sequence: TGCGCCAGCAGACCGCATTCAGACTCTTGGGGGACAGGGGTAGACTACGAGCAGTACTTC.

CDR3 protein: CASSVEGGGLATDTQYF. The CDR3 DNA is TGTGCCAGCAGCGTAGAGGGGGGGGGACTAGCTACAGATACGCAGTATTTT. The gene calls are TRBV9 and TRBJ2-3; 9 bases are shared with TRBD2. The CDR3 spans 17 residues. The trim removed 0 bases at V and 3 bases at J, leaving 8 bases unmatched. The germline V gene has CDR1 SGDLS and CDR2 YYNGEE.

V gene TRBV4-2 combines with J gene TRBJ1-2, with D possibly being TRBD1 (6 bases). Looked up from germline, CDR1 is LGHNA and CDR2 is YNFKEQ. Trimming took 1 base from V and 4 from J, leaving 13 bases between them. The CDR3 has 15 residues. The CDR3 DNA is TGTGCCAGCAGCCAAGGGAAGGGGGGGGGCTATGGCTACACCTTC. The encoded protein is CASSQGKGGGYGYTF.

The chain employs TRBV10-1 and TRBJ2-2; 10 bases align to TRBD2. The CDR3 covers 16 residues. Trimming removed 6 bases from V and 2 bases from J; junction bases left unmatched: 6. The V gene's germline CDR1 is WNHNN and CDR2 SYGVQD (reference sequence). CDR3 loop: CASSPTSGVNTGELFF. CDR3 nucleotides: TGCGCCAGCAGCCCTACTAGCGGGGTTAACACCGGGGAGCTGTTTTTT.

V usage is TRBV6-6 and J usage is TRBJ1-2, with TRBD1 matching 8 bases. This CDR3 has 13 residues. Germline lookup yields CDR1 MNHNY and CDR2 SVGAGI (reference sequence). J was trimmed by 3 bases and V by 10 bases; bases with no gene match: 7. The CDR3 DNA sequence: TGTGCCACTAATCCAGGGGGCTACTATGGCTACACCTTC. It yields the protein CATNPGGYYGYTF.

A single count supports this clone. V and J are TRBV6-5 and TRBJ2-7; 7 bases fit TRBD1. Germline values: CDR1 MNHEY, CDR2 SVGAGI. The CDR3 has 13 residues. Trimming removed 2 bases from V and 6 bases from J; junction bases left unmatched: 4. DNA of the CDR3: TGTGCCAGCAGTTACAGGGGACAGCGCGAGCAGTACTTC. This gives the protein CASSYRGQREQYF.

The V gene is TRBV6-1, the J gene TRBJ1-2, with D perhaps TRBD1 (6 bases). V dropped 0 bases and J dropped 8 bases, with 16 bases sitting between them. This CDR3 has 15 residues. Germline V gene data show CDR1 as MNHNS and CDR2 as SASEGT. The CDR3 nucleotides are TGTGCCAGCAGTGAAGCGCTCTGGGGGCAGGGAGGCTACACCTTC. As protein: CASSEALWGQGGYTF.

V and J are TRBV9 and TRBJ1-1, with 8 bases lining up with TRBD1. CDR3 size: 15 residues. The germline gives CDR1 SGDLS, CDR2 YYNGEE. Losses at the gene ends were 3 bases for V and 3 bases for J; bases not matched to a gene: 7. The CDR3 reads CASSDSDRGDTEAFF. The CDR3 DNA reads TGTGCCAGCAGCGACAGCGACAGGGGCGACACTGAAGCTTTCTTT. The complete variable domain, with remaining parts taken from reference TRBV9 and TRBJ1-1, reads DSGVTQTPKHLITATGQRVTLRCSPRSGDLSVYWYQQSLDQGLQFLIQYYNGEERAKGNILERFSAQQFPDLHSELNLSSLELGDSALYFCASSDSDRGDTEAFFGQGTRLTVV.

This clone was recorded once. The gene calls are TRBV5-4 and TRBJ1-6; the D gene is possibly TRBD1 (5 bases). There are 12 residues in the CDR3. The germline V gene encodes CDR1 SGHNT and CDR2 YYREEE (reference sequence). Trimming cost V 10 bases and J 5 bases, with 10 bases left between them. The DNA for the CDR3 is TGTGCCGGGGGGTTGCATAATTCACCCCTCCACTTT. This codes for CAGGLHNSPLHF.

The V gene is TRBV27, the J gene TRBJ1-2; 10 bases line up with TRBD1. V dropped 5 bases and J dropped 8; count of bases not matched to a gene: 11. This CDR3 is 15 amino acids long. Per germline, CDR1 MNHEY and CDR2 SMNVEV (reference sequence). In nucleotides, the CDR3 is TGTGCCAGCAGTCCGGGTCCCGGGACAGGGGACGGCTACACCTTC. It is translated as CASSPGPGTGDGYTF.

The chain recombines TRBV9 with TRBJ1-2; perhaps TRBD1 as D (6 bases). Germline CDR1 reads SGDLS; CDR2 reads YYNGEE. Trimming removed 3 bases at V and 6 bases at J, with 15 bases between. The CDR3 is 14 residues long. CDR3 coding DNA: TGTGCCAGCAGCGGTACCGGGACAAGCGATGGCTACACCTTC. Residues: CASSGTGTSDGYTF.

CDR3 sequence (DNA): TGTGCCTGGAGGGGACAGGGAATTAATTCACCCCTCCACTTT. Protein product: CAWRGQGINSPLHF. J is TRBJ1-6 and V is TRBV30, with 9 nucleotides matching TRBD1. The length of the CDR3 is 14 residues. Germline trimming cut 3 bases from V and 6 bases from J; bases unmatched to any gene: 3. Germline V lookup: CDR1 GTSNPN, CDR2 SVGIG (reference sequence).

The chain links TRBV7-9 to TRBJ1-1, with a tentative D call TRBD1 (5 bases). V lost 6 bases and J lost 1, with 12 bases in between. Looked up from germline, CDR1 is SEHNR and CDR2 is FQNEAQ (reference sequence). The CDR3 has 14 residues. The CDR3 DNA reads as TGTGCCAGCAGACTCAGGGAGGAGAACACTGAAGCTTTCTTT. Its translation is CASRLREENTEAFF. Combining the CDR3 with reference TRBV7-9 and TRBJ1-1 gives the whole variable domain DTGVSQNPRHKITKRGQNVTFRCDPISEHNRLYWYRQTLGQGPEFLTYFQNEAQLEKSRLLSDRFSAERPKGSFSTLEIQRTEQGDSAMYLCASRLREENTEAFFGQGTRLTVV.

The V gene is TRBV29-1, the J gene TRBJ1-1; D call uncertain. This CDR3 is 12 amino acids long. Trimming stripped 4 bases from V and 4 bases from J, with 10 bases between. Germline V gene data show CDR1 as SQVTM and CDR2 as ANQGSEA. The CDR3 loop reads CSVGDGFTEAFF. The CDR3 region has the DNA TGCAGCGTTGGTGACGGGTTCACTGAAGCTTTCTTT.

This clone was observed a single time. Here the CDR3 reads CASSLTGKPSDGYTF. CDR3 DNA sequence: TGTGCCAGCAGCTTAACGGGGAAACCTTCGGATGGCTACACCTTC. V usage is TRBV7-8 and J usage is TRBJ1-2; D is unclear. The germline V gene encodes CDR1 SGHVS and CDR2 FQNEAQ. The CDR3 consists of 15 residues. The V end lost 2 bases, the J end lost 6 bases, and 16 bases lay between the germline ends.

This clone has only one observation. This chain links TRBV7-2 with TRBJ2-1; 10 bases agree with TRBD2. The CDR3 contains 15 residues. Trimming cost V 5 bases and J 4 bases; bases outside gene matches: 5. The germline V gene encodes CDR1 SGHTA and CDR2 FQGNSA. The CDR3 here is CASSDSGRAYNEQFF. The CDR3 DNA is TGTGCCAGCAGCGACAGCGGGAGGGCTTACAATGAGCAGTTCTTC.

V gene TRBV7-2 combines with J gene TRBJ2-5; TRBD1 matches at 9 bases. Per the germline V gene, CDR1 is SGHTA and CDR2 is FQGNSA. V dropped 2 bases and J dropped 10; count of bases not matched to a gene: 11. This CDR3 is 15 amino acids long. The CDR3, as DNA: TGTGCCAGCAGCTTATTAGGGACAGGGAAAACCGACCAGTACTTC. This encodes CASSLLGTGKTDQYF.

CDR3 amino acids: CASSPRLATQETQYF. CDR3 DNA: TGTGCCAGCAGCCCCAGACTAGCGACTCAAGAGACCCAGTACTTC. The rearrangement links TRBV7-2 to TRBJ2-5; TRBD2 agrees at 8 bases. Germline values: CDR1 SGHTA, CDR2 FQGNSA. The CDR3 is 15 amino acids. The V segment lost 5 bases and the J segment 2 bases; nucleotides outside the gene matches: 7.

The CDR3, as DNA: TGCGCCAGCAGCCAAGAGCCCAGGAACTACAATGAGCAGTTCTTC. Its protein product is CASSQEPRNYNEQFF. The rearrangement joins TRBV4-3 to TRBJ2-1, with D uncertain. From germline, CDR1 is LGHNA and CDR2 YSLEER. This CDR3 contains 15 residues. Deletions cut 0 bases from V and 3 bases from J, with 9 bases between.

The V gene is TRBV5-6, the J gene TRBJ2-7; 7 nucleotides match TRBD1. The germline V gene encodes CDR1 SGHDT and CDR2 YYEEEE. The CDR3 is 14 amino acids. V lost 2 bases and J lost 2; bases outside the gene matches: 4. In DNA, the CDR3 is TGTGCCAGCAGCTTTGGGACAGTGGCCTACGAGCAGTACTTC. Translating it yields CASSFGTVAYEQYF. Supplemented by reference TRBV5-6 and TRBJ2-7, the full variable domain reads DAGVTQSPTHLIKTRGQQVTLRCSPKSGHDTVSWYQQALGQGPQFIFQYYEEEERQRGNFPDRFSGHQFPNYSSELNVNALLLGDSALYLCASSFGTVAYEQYFGPGTRLTVT.

This clone was seen more than once but under ten times. The chain carries TRBV7-3 and TRBJ1-1; 12 nucleotides align to TRBD1. The ends lost 5 bases at V and 11 bases at J; junction bases unmatched: 9. The CDR3 consists of 14 residues. Per the germline V gene, CDR1 is SGHTA and CDR2 is FQGTGA. CDR3 DNA: TGTGCCAGCAGCACCGGGACAGGGGGCGAGGAGGCTTTCTTT. It yields the protein CASSTGTGGEEAFF. Together with reference TRBV7-3 and TRBJ1-1, the CDR3 gives the full variable domain: GAGVSQTPSNKVTEKGKYVELRCDPISGHTALYWYRQSLGQGPEFLIYFQGTGAADDSGLPNDRFFAVRPEGSVSTLKIQRTERGDSAVYLCASSTGTGGEEAFFGQGTRLTVV.

The CDR3 loop is CAISESSGPGKEQFF. The CDR3 bases are TGTGCCATCAGTGAGTCTAGCGGCCCCGGGAAGGAGCAGTTCTTC. V is TRBV10-3 and J is TRBJ2-1, with D possibly being TRBD2 (6 bases). V was clipped by 0 bases and J by 10 bases, with 16 bases between them. CDR3 length equals 15 residues. From germline, CDR1 is ENHRY and CDR2 SYGVKD.

V and J are TRBV6-6 and TRBJ2-7; 9 positions agree with TRBD2. The CDR3 contains 16 residues. Germline V lookup: CDR1 MNHNY, CDR2 SVGAGI (reference sequence). V shed 5 bases and J 0 bases; nucleotides not matched to a gene: 8. The CDR3 bases are TGTGCCAGCAGTAGCCGTAGCGGGAGAAGCTCCTACGAGCAGTACTTC. This codes for CASSSRSGRSSYEQYF.

The V call is TRBV5-4, the J call TRBJ2-7; 9 bases map to TRBD1. Germline V lookup: CDR1 SGHNT, CDR2 YYREEE (reference sequence). CDR3 length: 19 amino acids. With V trimmed by 3 bases and J by 2 bases, 18 bases remained unmatched. CDR3 region: CASSSSGTGWFLSPYEQYF. The CDR3 DNA reads TGTGCCAGCAGCTCATCCGGGACAGGGTGGTTTTTGTCCCCCTACGAGCAGTACTTC. The whole variable domain, filled in from reference TRBV5-4 and TRBJ2-7, reads ETGVTQSPTHLIKTRGQQVTLRCSSQSGHNTVSWYQQALGQGPQFIFQYYREEENGRGNFPPRFSGLQFPNYSSELNVNALELDDSALYLCASSSSGTGWFLSPYEQYFGPGTRLTVT.

The count of this clone is one. The chain carries TRBV4-3 and TRBJ1-2; D call uncertain. The CDR3 is 12 residues long. V gave up 1 base and J gave up 7 bases, with 7 bases separating them. Germline V gene data show CDR1 as LGHNA and CDR2 as YSLEER. The chain's CDR3 is CASSQGGPGYTF. The CDR3 DNA reads as TGCGCCAGCAGCCAAGGCGGGCCTGGCTACACCTTC.

This chain links TRBV19 with TRBJ1-5; 7 bases align to TRBD1. CDR1 and CDR2 (germline): LNHDA, SQIVND (reference sequence). The CDR3 is 20 amino acids. V lost 7 bases, J lost 4 bases, and 25 bases stayed unmatched. The CDR3 here is CASTHPPDREPLSMNQPQHF. For the CDR3, the DNA is TGTGCCAGTACCCATCCCCCCGACAGGGAGCCTCTTTCGATGAATCAGCCCCAGCATTTT.

V and J are TRBV9 and TRBJ2-1; TRBD2 agrees at 9 bases. After removal of 0 bases from V and 8 bases from J, the junction contained 9 bases not matched to a gene. Per the germline V gene, CDR1 is SGDLS and CDR2 is YYNGEE. This CDR3 has 16 amino acids. In DNA, the CDR3 is TGTGCCAGCAGCGTAGCTCTGAGCGGGGGGATCCATGAGCAGTTCTTC. Translating gives CASSVALSGGIHEQFF. Drawing the rest from reference TRBV9 and TRBJ2-1, the complete variable domain is DSGVTQTPKHLITATGQRVTLRCSPRSGDLSVYWYQQSLDQGLQFLIQYYNGEERAKGNILERFSAQQFPDLHSELNLSSLELGDSALYFCASSVALSGGIHEQFFGPGTRLTVL.

This clone was observed a handful of times. V is TRBV4-2 and J is TRBJ2-3, with TRBD2 matching over 7 bases. The CDR3 is made up of 15 amino acids. Germline loops: CDR1 LGHNA, CDR2 YNFKEQ. The V segment lost 2 bases and the J segment 3 bases; nucleotides outside the gene matches: 5. CDR3 DNA sequence: TGTGCCAGCAGCCAAAACCCAGCGGGGACAGATACGCAGTATTTT. This codes for CASSQNPAGTDTQYF.

The gene calls are TRBV5-6 and TRBJ2-1, with 9 bases identical to TRBD2. With V trimmed by 0 bases and J by 2 bases, 3 bases remained unmatched. This CDR3 contains 16 residues. Germline V gene sequence: CDR1 SGHDT, CDR2 YYEEEE. CDR3 in DNA: TGTGCCAGCAGCTTGGAAGCGGGAGGTACCTACAATGAGCAGTTCTTC. It yields the protein CASSLEAGGTYNEQFF.

The V and J genes are TRBV13 and TRBJ2-1, with TRBD2 identical over 12 bases. Trimming at V came to 0 bases and at J to 0 bases, leaving 9 bases not matched to a gene. The CDR3 is made up of 20 amino acids. Germline CDR1 and CDR2: PRHDT and FYEKMQ (reference sequence). The CDR3 loop is CASSLGVWLAGGSSYNEQFF. In nucleotides, the CDR3 is TGTGCCAGCAGCTTAGGGGTGTGGCTAGCGGGGGGGAGCTCCTACAATGAGCAGTTCTTC.

The chain recombines TRBV6-6 with TRBJ1-2, with D possibly matching TRBD1 (5 bases). CDR1 is MNHNY, CDR2 SVGAGI, per germline (reference sequence). This CDR3 comprises 13 residues. Trimming took off 4 bases at V and 7 bases at J, with 13 bases between the two ends. The CDR3 nucleotides are TGTGCCAGCAGTTTAGGGGCAGGCACTGGCTACACCTTC. Its protein is CASSLGAGTGYTF.